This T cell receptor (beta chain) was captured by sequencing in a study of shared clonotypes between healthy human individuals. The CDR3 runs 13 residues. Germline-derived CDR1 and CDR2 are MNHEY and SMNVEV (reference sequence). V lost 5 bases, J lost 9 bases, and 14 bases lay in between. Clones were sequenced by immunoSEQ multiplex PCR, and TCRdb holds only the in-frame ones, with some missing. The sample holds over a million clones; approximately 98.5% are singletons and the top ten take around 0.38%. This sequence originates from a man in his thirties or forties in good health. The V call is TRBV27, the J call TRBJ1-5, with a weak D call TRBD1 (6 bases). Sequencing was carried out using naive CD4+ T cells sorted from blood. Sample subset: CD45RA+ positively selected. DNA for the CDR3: TGTGCCAGCAGTCAGGGGTTTGAGGGGCCCCAGCATTTT. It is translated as CASSQGFEGPQHF.